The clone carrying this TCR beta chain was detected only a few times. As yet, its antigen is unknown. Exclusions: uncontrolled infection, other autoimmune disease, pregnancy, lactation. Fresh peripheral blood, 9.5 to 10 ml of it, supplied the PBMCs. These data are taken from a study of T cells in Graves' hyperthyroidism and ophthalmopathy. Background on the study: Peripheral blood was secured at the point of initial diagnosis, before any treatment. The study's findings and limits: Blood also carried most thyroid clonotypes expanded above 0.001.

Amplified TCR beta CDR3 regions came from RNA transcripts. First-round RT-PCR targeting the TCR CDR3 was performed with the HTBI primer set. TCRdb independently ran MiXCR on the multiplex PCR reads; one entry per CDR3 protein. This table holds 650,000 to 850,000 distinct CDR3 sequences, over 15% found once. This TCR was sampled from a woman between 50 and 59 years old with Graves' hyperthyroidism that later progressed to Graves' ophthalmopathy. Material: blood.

The CDR3: CAWSAVTGSGNTIYF. DNA for the CDR3: TGTGCCTGGAGTGCAGTAACAGGCTCCGGAAACACCATATATTTT. The chain combines TRBV30 with TRBJ1-3; possibly TRBD1 for D (5 bases). The V end was cut by 1 base, the J end by 4 bases, with 14 bases between. Germline V lookup: CDR1 GTSNPN, CDR2 SVGIG (reference sequence). The CDR3 is made up of 15 amino acids.